The 15 T cell receptor beta chains below all came from one sample that was sequenced in a study of cytomegalovirus exposure and HLA in healthy donors. 60 Vbeta and 13 Jbeta primers were used in PCR. TCRdb keeps only in-frame clones here, not all; method: immunoSEQ multiplex PCR. The table has over 100,000 clones, around 86% seen once; the top ten hold around 2%. The sample was PBMCs. These receptors all stem from a man aged 25 to 40 in good health and CMV-seronegative.

This rearrangement joins TRBV13 to TRBJ1-1, with a weak D call TRBD1 (6 bases). V was trimmed by 1 base and J by 1 base, leaving 7 bases between them. CDR1 and CDR2 from the germline V gene are PRHDT and FYEKMQ (reference sequence). CDR3 length: 14 residues. CDR3 sequence: CASSLAGENTEAFF. For the CDR3, the DNA is TGTGCCAGCAGCTTAGCAGGGGAGAACACTGAAGCTTTCTTT.

On this clone: The same CDR3 can be traced to other DNA sequences in this sample. V usage is TRBV5-6 and J usage is TRBJ1-2; D might be TRBD1 (5 bases). The CDR3 consists of 14 residues. Germline V CDR1 and CDR2: SGHDT, YYEEEE. V was trimmed by 4 bases and J by 5 bases, leaving 15 bases between them. CDR3 amino acids: CASSAGQGVYGYTF. As DNA, the CDR3 is TGTGCCAGCAGCGCGGGGCAGGGAGTTTATGGCTACACCTTC.

The chain has TRBV27 and TRBJ2-5, with TRBD2 matching 11 bases. CDR3 length: 15 amino acids. V lost 6 bases and J lost 7; bases outside the gene matches: 10. Germline CDR1 is MNHEY and CDR2 is SMNVEV (reference sequence). CDR3: CASSPVAGGRGTQYF. The CDR3 bases are TGTGCCAGCAGCCCCGTAGCGGGGGGGCGGGGGACCCAGTACTTC.

This chain connects TRBV7-9 to TRBJ2-7; TRBD2 might be the D (5 bases). The V gene lost 8 bases and the J gene lost 0 bases, with 17 bases spanning the gap. Looked up from germline, CDR1 is SEHNR and CDR2 is FQNEAQ (reference sequence). The CDR3 length is 15 residues. The CDR3: CASGPVGGSSYEQYF. The DNA of the CDR3 is TGTGCCAGCGGACCGGTCGGAGGTAGCTCCTACGAGCAGTACTTC.

CDR3 DNA sequence: TGTGCCAGTAATGCACAGGGTTCGACTGAAGCTTTCTTT. Translating it yields CASNAQGSTEAFF. The chain recombines TRBV19 with TRBJ1-1, with D maybe TRBD1 (6 bases). Germline loops: CDR1 LNHDA, CDR2 SQIVND (reference sequence). Trimming shortened V by 7 bases and J by 5 bases, and 14 bases separated the two germline ends. This CDR3 is built from 13 residues. The full variable domain, with the rest looked up from reference TRBV19 and TRBJ1-1, is DGGITQSPKYLFRKEGQNVTLSCEQNLNHDAMYWYRQDPGQGLRLIYYSQIVNDFQKGDIAEGYSVSREKKESFPLTVTSAQKNPTAFYLCASNAQGSTEAFFGQGTRLTVV.

The rearrangement uses TRBV6-5 and TRBJ2-5; 9 bases map to TRBD1. This CDR3 region has 15 residues. CDR1 and CDR2 from the germline V gene are MNHEY and SVGAGI. The junction had 7 bases not matched to a gene; V was cut back by 7 bases and J by 1 base. Here the CDR3 DNA reads TGTGCCAGCACCGGGACAGGGCGAGGCCAAGAGACCCAGTACTTC. Protein: CASTGTGRGQETQYF.

V usage is TRBV2 and J usage is TRBJ2-7, with 8 bases lining up with TRBD1. Germline values: CDR1 SNHLY, CDR2 FYNNEI. The junction had 11 bases not matched to a gene; V was cut back by 6 bases and J by 7 bases. This CDR3 region has 14 residues. The DNA of the CDR3 is TGTGCCAGCAGCTTACAGACAGGGGTTCGGGAGCAGTACTTC. The encoded protein is CASSLQTGVREQYF.

The CDR3 sequence is CASSLGRTGPTYEQYF. The DNA of the CDR3 is TGTGCCAGCAGCTTGGGTCGGACAGGGCCTACCTACGAGCAGTACTTC. The V gene is TRBV5-6, the J gene TRBJ2-7, with 8 bases aligning to TRBD1. V dropped 0 bases and J dropped 2; count of bases not matched to a gene: 7. The CDR3 runs 16 residues. Germline CDR1 reads SGHDT; CDR2 reads YYEEEE.

This sequence joins TRBV5-1 and TRBJ2-7; 11 bases align to TRBD1. CDR1 SGHRS and CDR2 YFSETQ come from the germline V gene. This CDR3 contains 16 residues. With 0 bases clipped from V and 3 bases from J, the junction kept 5 bases outside the gene matches. The CDR3 protein is CASSLAGQGAYYEQYF. The CDR3 DNA sequence: TGCGCCAGCAGCTTGGCTGGACAGGGGGCTTACTACGAGCAGTACTTC.

The chain links TRBV7-9 to TRBJ1-5; D call uncertain. The CDR3 is 12 residues long. Looked up from germline, CDR1 is SEHNR and CDR2 is FQNEAQ (reference sequence). With 3 bases removed from V and 4 bases from J, the gap between germline ends came to 4 bases. The CDR3 spells CASSFSNQPQHF. As DNA, the CDR3 is TGTGCCAGCAGCTTTAGTAATCAGCCCCAGCATTTT.

The chain uses TRBV19 and TRBJ2-7; the D is unclear. The germline V and J ends were trimmed by 0 bases and 2 bases, with 23 bases remaining between them. Germline V lookup: CDR1 LNHDA, CDR2 SQIVND (reference sequence). The CDR3 runs to 19 residues. CDR3 amino acids: CASSIELIQNIDGTYEQYF. CDR3 DNA sequence: TGTGCCAGTAGTATAGAATTAATACAGAATATTGACGGAACCTACGAGCAGTACTTC.

The rearrangement links TRBV5-1 to TRBJ2-2; tentative D call: TRBD2 (7 bases). The CDR3 has 14 amino acids. Between the trimmed V and J ends, which lost 0 bases and 6 bases, there was a span of 9 bases. Per germline, CDR1 SGHRS and CDR2 YFSETQ. CDR3 sequence reads: CASSLAGGPGELFF. In DNA form, the CDR3 reads TGCGCCAGCAGCTTGGCCGGGGGGCCCGGGGAGCTGTTTTTT.

The V call is TRBV13, the J call TRBJ2-3, with 9 bases matching TRBD2. V trimming: 0 bases; J trimming: 6 bases; junction bases outside the gene matches: 4. The length of the CDR3 is 15 residues. Per the germline V gene, CDR1 is PRHDT and CDR2 is FYEKMQ (reference sequence). Here the CDR3 DNA reads TGTGCCAGCAGCTTAGGGCGGGGGGGCCCCGATACGCAGTATTTT. The encoded protein is CASSLGRGGPDTQYF.

The chain carries TRBV28 and TRBJ2-3, with 9 bases identical to TRBD2. Germline V CDR1 and CDR2: MDHEN, SYDVKM. This CDR3 has 16 residues. Losses at the gene ends were 7 bases for V and 4 bases for J; bases not matched to a gene: 12. CDR3 in DNA: TGTGCCAGCACCGTAATCGCGGGGGGGCCGCCAGATACGCAGTATTTT. Its protein is CASTVIAGGPPDTQYF.

V and J are TRBV28 and TRBJ1-2; 7 bases agree with TRBD1. CDR3 length: 12 amino acids. Per the germline V gene, CDR1 is MDHEN and CDR2 is SYDVKM. J was trimmed by 2 bases and V by 7 bases; bases with no gene match: 1. CDR3 bases: TGTGCCAGCACGGGACAGAACTATGGCTACACCTTC. This gives the protein CASTGQNYGYTF.